Below, one T cell receptor (beta chain) is given with its context. What it binds is unknown. This sample is drawn from a study of identical twins. CDR3 size: 15 residues. The V gene's germline CDR1 is DFQATT and CDR2 SNEGSKA (reference sequence). V was clipped by 5 bases and J by 1 base, with 14 bases between them. One entry per CDR3 protein, called by TCRdb with MiXCR from the 5' RACE reads. The sample includes hundreds of thousands of distinct CDR3 sequences, 8.6% of them seen just once. Study-wide findings and caveats: The abundant beta clonotypes from cord blood had fewer insertions, and memory repertoires had none of this. Conclusions came from cross-sectional statistical analysis, not from following the same donors. Sharing of beta out-of-frame sequences by twins showed a weaker excess.

The sample was also linked to a second study, of yellow fever vaccine responses in identical twins. That source reports: Vaccine T cell responses of twins reportedly seemed partly convergent and partly personalized.

The sequence came from a young woman in good health. The sample consisted of PBMCs. The chain has TRBV20-1 and TRBJ2-2, with D unclear. The chain's CDR3 is CSAPGIPGNTGELFF. The CDR3 DNA reads TGCAGTGCTCCGGGTATCCCGGGGAACACCGGGGAGCTGTTTTTT.